This T cell receptor beta chain emerged from a study of prognosis after radiotherapy for stage I lung cancer. There are 15 residues in the CDR3. Germline CDR1 reads SGHAT; CDR2 reads FQNNGV. As regards this clonotype: A much bigger clone sits one base away, suggesting this may be a read error.

At each of two time points, about 6 milliliters of venous blood were taken. Amplification of TCR beta CDR3 from genomic DNA used two-round multiplex PCR. It was primers specific to each TRBV and TRBJ gene that first-round PCR used. From the multiplex PCR reads, TCRdb called clonotypes with MiXCR, one entry per CDR3 protein. This table holds around 14,000 distinct CDR3 sequences, roughly a third found once. Source: PBMCs, taken before or after stereotactic body radiation therapy (not recorded which). The sequence was obtained from a donor aged 50 or older with non-small cell lung cancer. J is TRBJ2-5 and V is TRBV11-2; 7 bases fit TRBD1. CDR3 DNA sequence: TGTGCCAGCAGCCTAGGGACAGACCTCCAAGAGACCGAGTACTTC. It yields the protein CASSLGTDLQETEYF. The whole variable domain, filled in from reference TRBV11-2 and TRBJ2-5, reads EAGVAQSPRYKIIEKRQSVAFWCNPISGHATLYWYQQILGQGPKLLIQFQNNGVVDDSQLPKDRFSAERLKGVDSTLKIQPAKLEDSAVYLCASSLGTDLQETEYFGPGTRLLVL.